These 13 T cell receptor beta chains originate from one sample sequenced in a study of T-cell reconstitution after alpha-beta-depleted transplantation in children. The TCRbeta library was prepared with unique molecular identifiers. TCRdb re-called the PCR reads with MiXCR, one entry per CDR3 protein. The table records 120,000 or so distinct CDR3 sequences, roughly 24% of them present only once. Sequencing used PBMCs, mostly from graft donor cells, obtained 180 days after TCRalphabeta/CD19-depleted stem cell transplant. These receptors all come from a male patient aged 2 to 10 who had a stem cell transplant for chronic granulomatous disease, so the T cells may come from the graft donor.

This clonotype was recorded many times. The rearrangement links TRBV11-2 to TRBJ2-4; D gene unclear. The CDR3 has 14 amino acids. V dropped 8 bases and J dropped 3 bases, with 14 bases sitting between them. Germline-derived CDR1 and CDR2 are SGHAT and FQNNGV. CDR3 DNA sequence: TGTGCCAGCTGGAAGGGTGATGGCAAAAACATTCAGTACTTC. This gives the protein CASWKGDGKNIQYF.

This clonotype has just one count. V gene TRBV4-2 combines with J gene TRBJ2-5, with 9 bases matching TRBD1. V dropped 5 bases and J dropped 2; count of bases not matched to a gene: 3. The CDR3 length is 14 residues. Germline CDR1 LGHNA, CDR2 YNFKEQ. In DNA form, the CDR3 reads TGTGCCAGCAGCTCCGGACAGGGGCAAGAGACCCAGTACTTC. It yields the protein CASSSGQGQETQYF.

The chain carries TRBV27 and TRBJ2-7, with a possible D match to TRBD1 (5 bases). Looked up from germline, CDR1 is MNHEY and CDR2 is SMNVEV (reference sequence). The CDR3 sequence is 15 residues long. Deletions cut 2 bases from V and 5 bases from J, with 16 bases between. Here the CDR3 DNA reads TGTGCCAGCAGTTTAGCGGCAGGGCGATTTAACGAGCAGTACTTC. It encodes CASSLAAGRFNEQYF.

This clonotype occurred a few times. This chain uses TRBV9 with TRBJ1-2; D is possibly TRBD1 (5 bases). There are 14 residues in the CDR3. The ends were cut back, 0 bases at V and 4 bases at J, with 10 bases in the middle. Looked up from germline, CDR1 is SGDLS and CDR2 is YYNGEE. CDR3 coding DNA: TGTGCCAGCAGCGTAGAAACAGGCACCTATGGCTACACCTTC. It is translated as CASSVETGTYGYTF.

The sample holds many counts of this clonotype. This chain connects TRBV5-1 to TRBJ2-7; 8 bases line up with TRBD1. V was clipped by 3 bases and J by 1 base; unmatched bases: 6. The CDR3 is 15 residues long. The germline V gene encodes CDR1 SGHRS and CDR2 YFSETQ. CDR3 sequence: CASSSKGQDSYEQYF. In DNA form, the CDR3 reads TGCGCCAGCAGCTCGAAGGGACAGGATTCCTACGAGCAGTACTTC.

V usage is TRBV12-3 or TRBV12-4 and J usage is TRBJ2-7; no clear D gene. The V end lost 5 bases, the J end lost 6 bases, and 26 bases lay between the germline ends. The CDR3 contains 17 residues. CDR3 loop: CASSPNPRIARWGEQYF. The CDR3 DNA is TGTGCCAGCAGTCCTAATCCACGCATTGCCCGGTGGGGCGAGCAGTACTTC.

This clonotype was recorded once. The V gene is TRBV28, the J gene TRBJ2-7, with D possibly matching TRBD1 (6 bases). CDR3 length: 11 residues. Per germline, CDR1 MDHEN and CDR2 SYDVKM. V lost 3 bases and J lost 10, with 10 bases in between. CDR3 in amino acids: CASSFRDIQYF. CDR3 DNA sequence: TGTGCCAGCAGTTTTCGGGACATACAGTACTTC.

This clonotype was seen at least ten times. The chain couples TRBV20-1 to TRBJ2-1; D unclear. With 3 bases removed from V and 3 bases from J, the gap between germline ends came to 0 bases. There are 10 residues in the CDR3. Germline V gives CDR1 DFQATT, CDR2 SNEGSKA (reference sequence). CDR3 sequence: CSASYNEQFF. The DNA of the CDR3 is TGCAGTGCTAGCTACAATGAGCAGTTCTTC.

V and J are TRBV7-6 and TRBJ2-2; 8 nucleotides agree with TRBD2. V trimming: 5 bases; J trimming: 5 bases; junction bases outside the gene matches: 10. Germline V lookup: CDR1 SGHVS, CDR2 FNYEAQ. CDR3 length equals 16 residues. This CDR3 is CASSPRASGFTGELFF. DNA of the CDR3: TGTGCCAGCAGCCCCCGGGCTAGCGGGTTTACCGGGGAGCTGTTTTTT.

The chain carries TRBV6-6 and TRBJ2-1; 7 nucleotides line up with TRBD1. The CDR3 loop spans 13 amino acids. The V gene's germline CDR1 is MNHNY and CDR2 SVGAGI (reference sequence). V lost 2 bases to trimming and J lost 8 bases; unmatched junction nucleotides: 3. The DNA for the CDR3 is TGTGCCAGCAGTTACGCCGACAGGGATGAGCAGTTCTTC. Amino acid sequence: CASSYADRDEQFF.

The chain carries TRBV15 and TRBJ2-7; 8 positions agree with TRBD2. In germline, CDR1 is LNHNV, CDR2 YYDKDF (reference sequence). The CDR3 covers 16 residues. With V trimmed by 0 bases and J by 1 base, 5 bases remained unmatched. CDR3 DNA: TGTGCCACCAGCAGAGATCTTCGGGGGGGATCCTACGAGCAGTACTTC. This encodes CATSRDLRGGSYEQYF.

V is TRBV5-1 and J is TRBJ2-1; 8 positions match TRBD2. Germline V gene sequence: CDR1 SGHRS, CDR2 YFSETQ. The CDR3 extends over 15 amino acids. The junction had 8 bases not matched to a gene; V was cut back by 3 bases and J by 6 bases. CDR3 residues: CASSSYSGAANEQFF. In DNA, the CDR3 is TGCGCCAGCAGCTCCTATAGCGGGGCTGCCAATGAGCAGTTCTTC.

There are a few counts of this clonotype. The chain recombines TRBV12-3 or TRBV12-4 with TRBJ1-2; 8 bases match TRBD1. There are 13 residues in the CDR3. V shed 3 bases and J 8 bases; nucleotides not matched to a gene: 5. In DNA, the CDR3 is TGTGCCAGCAGTTTGACAGGGGCGGGAGGCTACACCTTC. This encodes CASSLTGAGGYTF.